This T cell receptor beta chain comes out of a study of blood T cell repertoires in COVID-19. Whole-study context: Samples of COVID-19 (acute and convalescent) were obtained from the United States, Italy and Spain.

As processed by the authors: By means of reference gene primer amplification, nucleated cell counts were estimated. The protocol was immunoSEQ multiplex PCR, while the TCRdb copy is restricted to in-frame clones and leaves out a portion. The V and J calls and clone size were taken over from that table, and D and trimming were inferred from the DNA. The table includes about 240,000 clones, around 89% detected once. Assignment of participants to cohorts was predicated upon participant-reported clinical history. CDR1 and CDR2 (germline): MDHEN, SYDVKM. The CDR3 is 16 amino acids. Trimming removed 3 bases from V and 8 bases from J; junction bases left unmatched: 8.

This clonotype originated in a woman aged 30 to 39 who had recovered from COVID-19. Specimen: PBMCs or T cells enriched from blood (not recorded which). The gene calls are TRBV28 and TRBJ2-1, with 12 bases fitting TRBD2. CDR3 residues: CASSFLLAGGVDEQFF. The CDR3 DNA is TGTGCCAGCAGTTTCCTTCTAGCGGGAGGGGTGGATGAGCAGTTCTTC.